Listed below are T cell receptor beta chains from one sample, sequenced in a study of T cells in Graves' hyperthyroidism and ophthalmopathy. TCRdb re-called the multiplex PCR reads through MiXCR, storing one row per CDR3 protein. The table includes about 560,000 distinct CDR3 sequences, around 42% detected once. Sequencing was performed on peripheral blood or thyroid tissue (not recorded which). The receptors stem from a woman aged 18-35 years with Graves' hyperthyroidism. Each CDR3 is given with its conserved first and last residue. Fields, in order: V gene, J gene, D gene, clone size, CDR3 protein, CDR3 DNA. D genes are given only for firm matches. Rows may omit the clone size; those that give it use once, few, many or a size class.

v_call: TRBV19; j_call: TRBJ1-3; d_call: TRBD1; clone_size: -; cdr3_aa: CASSRRTGSSGNTIYF; cdr3_nt: TGTGCCAGTAGCCGGCGGACAGGGAGCTCTGGAAACACCATATATTTT
v_call: TRBV29-1; j_call: TRBJ2-5; d_call: TRBD1; clone_size: -; cdr3_aa: CSDRTGAPETQYF; cdr3_nt: TGCAGCGACCGCACAGGGGCCCCAGAGACCCAGTACTTC
v_call: TRBV2; j_call: TRBJ1-1; d_call: -; clone_size: -; cdr3_aa: CATRRGGTEAFF; cdr3_nt: TGTGCCACCCGGCGCGGTGGCACTGAAGCTTTCTTT
v_call: TRBV2; j_call: TRBJ1-5; d_call: TRBD1; clone_size: many; cdr3_aa: CASRGQGAYQPQHF; cdr3_nt: TGTGCCAGCAGAGGACAGGGGGCTTATCAGCCCCAGCATTTT
v_call: TRBV7-8; j_call: TRBJ2-7; d_call: TRBD2; clone_size: -; cdr3_aa: CASSPTAGGPQQYF; cdr3_nt: TGTGCCAGCAGCCCTACCGCGGGAGGGCCGCAGCAGTACTTC
v_call: TRBV7-3; j_call: TRBJ2-5; d_call: TRBD2; clone_size: -; cdr3_aa: CASSPAGTSGRRETQYF; cdr3_nt: TGTGCCAGCAGCCCCGCCGGGACTAGCGGGAGAAGAGAGACCCAGTACTTC
v_call: TRBV2; j_call: TRBJ1-5; d_call: -; clone_size: many; cdr3_aa: CASVREHNQPQHF; cdr3_nt: TGTGCCAGCGTCCGGGAGCACAATCAGCCCCAGCATTTT
v_call: TRBV24-1; j_call: TRBJ1-5; d_call: -; clone_size: -; cdr3_aa: CASNLGTPSNQPQHF; cdr3_nt: TGTGCCAGCAACCTGGGGACACCTAGCAATCAGCCCCAGCATTTT
v_call: TRBV25-1; j_call: TRBJ1-2; d_call: -; clone_size: -; cdr3_aa: CASSVDPGDGYTF; cdr3_nt: TGTGCCAGCAGTGTCGATCCGGGAGATGGCTACACCTTC
v_call: TRBV10-3; j_call: TRBJ2-6; d_call: TRBD1; clone_size: -; cdr3_aa: CAIRDRGGGANVLTF; cdr3_nt: TGTGCCATCAGGGACAGGGGAGGTGGGGCCAACGTCCTGACTTTC
v_call: TRBV15; j_call: TRBJ1-2; d_call: -; clone_size: -; cdr3_aa: CATSSQDRGKVGYTF; cdr3_nt: TGTGCCACCAGCAGCCAAGATAGAGGGAAGGTGGGCTACACCTTC
v_call: TRBV11-1; j_call: TRBJ2-7; d_call: -; clone_size: -; cdr3_aa: CASSQSVGVREQYF; cdr3_nt: TGTGCCAGCAGCCAATCTGTCGGTGTGAGGGAGCAGTACTTC
v_call: TRBV25-1; j_call: TRBJ1-6; d_call: -; clone_size: -; cdr3_aa: CASSFRGVRSPLHF; cdr3_nt: TGTGCCAGCAGCTTTCGAGGGGTCCGTTCACCCCTCCACTTT
v_call: TRBV7-2; j_call: TRBJ2-7; d_call: -; clone_size: -; cdr3_aa: CASSQGEDSTYEQYF; cdr3_nt: TGCGCCAGCAGCCAAGGAGAGGACAGTACCTACGAGCAGTACTTC
v_call: TRBV29-1; j_call: TRBJ1-4; d_call: TRBD1; clone_size: -; cdr3_aa: CSALPGQGGEKLFF; cdr3_nt: TGCAGCGCTCTCCCGGGACAGGGGGGTGAAAAACTGTTTTTT
v_call: TRBV10-3; j_call: TRBJ1-6; d_call: -; clone_size: -; cdr3_aa: CAISDGSYSPLHF; cdr3_nt: TGTGCCATCAGTGACGGCAGTTATTCACCCCTCCACTTT
v_call: TRBV25-1; j_call: TRBJ1-2; d_call: -; clone_size: -; cdr3_aa: CASTFTSWGHIYGYTF; cdr3_nt: TGTGCCAGCACCTTCACATCATGGGGACATATCTATGGCTACACCTTC
v_call: TRBV29-1; j_call: TRBJ1-6; d_call: TRBD1; clone_size: many; cdr3_aa: CSAGTGRSPLHF; cdr3_nt: TGCAGCGCGGGGACAGGTCGATCACCCCTCCACTTT
v_call: TRBV13; j_call: TRBJ1-4; d_call: TRBD1; clone_size: few; cdr3_aa: CASSSTGRNEKLFF; cdr3_nt: TGTGCCAGCAGCTCGACAGGGCGGAATGAAAAACTGTTTTTT
v_call: TRBV2; j_call: TRBJ1-2; d_call: -; clone_size: many; cdr3_aa: CASQGNYGYTF; cdr3_nt: TGTGCCAGCCAAGGGAACTATGGCTACACCTTC
v_call: TRBV4-3; j_call: TRBJ1-2; d_call: -; clone_size: -; cdr3_aa: CASSHAGRGYGYTF; cdr3_nt: TGCGCCAGCAGCCATGCAGGGCGCGGGTATGGCTACACCTTC
v_call: TRBV19; j_call: TRBJ1-4; d_call: -; clone_size: -; cdr3_aa: CASRKAATNEKLFF; cdr3_nt: TGTGCCAGTAGGAAGGCGGCAACTAATGAAAAACTGTTTTTT
v_call: TRBV25-1; j_call: TRBJ1-6; d_call: TRBD1; clone_size: few; cdr3_aa: CASSGDRDSPLHF; cdr3_nt: TGTGCCAGCAGTGGGGACAGGGATTCACCCCTCCACTTT
v_call: TRBV2; j_call: TRBJ1-2; d_call: TRBD1; clone_size: many; cdr3_aa: CASSPDRGLDYGYTF; cdr3_nt: TGTGCCAGCAGTCCCGACAGGGGGCTCGACTATGGCTACACCTTC
v_call: TRBV7-7; j_call: TRBJ2-2; d_call: -; clone_size: many; cdr3_aa: CASSSTGPGELFF; cdr3_nt: TGTGCTAGCAGCTCGACAGGCCCCGGGGAGCTGTTTTTT
v_call: TRBV7-9; j_call: TRBJ2-5; d_call: -; clone_size: -; cdr3_aa: CASSTGRLGDGEQYF; cdr3_nt: TGTGCCAGCAGTACGGGACGGTTGGGAGATGGGGAGCAGTACTTC
v_call: TRBV7-8; j_call: TRBJ1-2; d_call: -; clone_size: many; cdr3_aa: CASSVSGAQVTYGYTF; cdr3_nt: TGTGCCAGCAGCGTCTCAGGGGCCCAGGTCACTTATGGCTACACCTTC
v_call: TRBV11-3; j_call: TRBJ1-2; d_call: -; clone_size: -; cdr3_aa: CASSLDTVNYGYTF; cdr3_nt: TGTGCCAGCAGCTTAGACACGGTCAACTATGGCTACACCTTC
v_call: TRBV20-1; j_call: TRBJ1-4; d_call: -; clone_size: many; cdr3_aa: CSAREQGSNEKLFF; cdr3_nt: TGCAGTGCTAGAGAACAGGGATCAAATGAAAAACTGTTTTTT
v_call: TRBV6-1; j_call: TRBJ1-2; d_call: -; clone_size: many; cdr3_aa: CASRGGDGYTF; cdr3_nt: TGTGCCAGCAGGGGGGGGGATGGCTACACCTTC
v_call: TRBV7-2; j_call: TRBJ1-1; d_call: -; clone_size: -; cdr3_aa: CASSFRSNTEAFF; cdr3_nt: TGTGCCAGCAGCTTTCGATCGAACACTGAAGCTTTCTTT
v_call: TRBV15; j_call: TRBJ2-2; d_call: -; clone_size: -; cdr3_aa: CATSSRLTGTGELFF; cdr3_nt: TGTGCCACCAGCAGCCGGCTCACGGGCACCGGGGAGCTGTTTTTT